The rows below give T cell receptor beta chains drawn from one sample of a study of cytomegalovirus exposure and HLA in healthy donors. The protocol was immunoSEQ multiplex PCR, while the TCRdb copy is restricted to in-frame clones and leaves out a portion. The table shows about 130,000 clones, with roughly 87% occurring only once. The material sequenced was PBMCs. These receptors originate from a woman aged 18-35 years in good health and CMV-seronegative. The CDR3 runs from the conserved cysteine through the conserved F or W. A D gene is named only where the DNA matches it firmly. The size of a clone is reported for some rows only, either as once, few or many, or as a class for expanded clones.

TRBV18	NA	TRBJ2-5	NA	CASPQDRGAQETQYF	TGTGCCAGCCCCCAGGATAGGGGCGCCCAGGAGACCCAGTACTTC
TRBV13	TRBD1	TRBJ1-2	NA	CASSLVGQGNYGYTF	TGTGCCAGCAGCTTAGTAGGACAGGGCAACTATGGCTACACCTTC
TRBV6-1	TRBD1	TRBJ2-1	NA	CASGRDRDGDEQFF	TGTGCCAGCGGGAGGGACAGGGACGGGGATGAGCAGTTCTTC
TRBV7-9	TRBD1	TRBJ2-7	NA	CASSSPGQGSYEQYF	TGTGCCAGCAGCTCACCGGGACAGGGTTCCTACGAGCAGTACTTC
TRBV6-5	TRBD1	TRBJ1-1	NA	CASRLGPGQVEAFF	TGTGCCAGCAGACTGGGTCCGGGACAGGTCGAAGCTTTCTTT
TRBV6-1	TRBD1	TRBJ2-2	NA	CASSVHAGQGTGELFF	TGTGCCAGCAGTGTACACGCGGGACAGGGGACCGGGGAGCTGTTTTTT
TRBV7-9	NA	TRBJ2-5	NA	CASTPLRETQYF	TGTGCCAGCACCCCGCTCCGGGAGACCCAGTACTTC
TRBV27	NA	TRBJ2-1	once	CASTLSRLAHNEQFF	TGTGCCAGCACTCTCTCCCGGCTAGCGCACAATGAGCAGTTCTTC
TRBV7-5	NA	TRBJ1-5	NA	CARSPGTGGRSNQPQHF	TGTGCCAGAAGCCCCGGGACAGGGGGCCGTAGCAATCAGCCCCAGCATTTT
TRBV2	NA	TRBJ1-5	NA	CASSEHSLAGQPQHF	TGTGCCAGCAGTGAACACAGCCTGGCCGGTCAGCCCCAGCATTTT
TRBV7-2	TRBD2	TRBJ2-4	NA	CASSPQREEAKNIQYF	TGTGCCAGCAGCCCCCAGCGGGAGGAAGCCAAAAACATTCAGTACTTC
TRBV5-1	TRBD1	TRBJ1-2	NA	CASRTGSIYGYTF	TGCGCCAGCAGGACAGGGTCAATCTATGGCTACACCTTC
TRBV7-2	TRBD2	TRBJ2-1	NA	CASSPPGGELPYNEQFF	TGTGCCAGCAGTCCTCCGGGGGGGGAGCTTCCCTACAATGAGCAGTTCTTC
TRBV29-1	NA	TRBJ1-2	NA	CSVFGGSYGYTF	TGCAGCGTTTTTGGAGGTTCCTATGGCTACACCTTC
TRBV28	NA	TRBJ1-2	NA	CASSFEGYGYTF	TGTGCCAGCAGTTTTGAGGGCTATGGCTACACCTTC
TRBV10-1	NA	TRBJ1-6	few	CASSELALSPLHF	TGCGCCAGCAGTGAGTTGGCCCTTTCACCCCTCCACTTT
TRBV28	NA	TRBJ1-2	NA	CASSLPGVPYGYTF	TGTGCCAGCAGTTTACCGGGGGTTCCATATGGCTACACCTTC
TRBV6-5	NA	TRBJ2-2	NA	CASSYSMGQNTGELFF	TGTGCCAGCAGTTACTCGATGGGACAGAACACCGGGGAGCTGTTTTTT
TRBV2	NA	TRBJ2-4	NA	CASSSTGPQNIQYF	TGTGCCAGCAGTTCTACAGGGCCCCAAAACATTCAGTACTTC
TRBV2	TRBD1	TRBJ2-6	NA	CASSSTGYPSGANVLTF	TGTGCCAGCAGCTCGACAGGGTACCCCTCCGGGGCCAACGTCCTGACTTTC
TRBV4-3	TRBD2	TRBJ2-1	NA	CASSQDTSGSSDNEQFF	TGCGCCAGCAGCCAAGATACTAGCGGGTCCTCAGACAATGAGCAGTTCTTC
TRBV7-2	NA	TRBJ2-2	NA	CASSFWRVDTGELFF	TGTGCCAGCAGCTTCTGGAGGGTGGACACCGGGGAGCTGTTTTTT
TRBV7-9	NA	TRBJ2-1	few	CASSLDGRANEQFF	TGTGCCAGCAGCTTAGACGGCAGGGCCAATGAGCAGTTCTTC
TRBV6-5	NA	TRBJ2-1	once	CASRQPGDNYNEQFF	TGTGCCAGCAGACAGCCTGGGGACAATTACAATGAGCAGTTCTTC
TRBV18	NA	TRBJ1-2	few	CASSRDGENGYTF	TGTGCCAGCTCCCGAGACGGAGAGAATGGCTACACCTTC
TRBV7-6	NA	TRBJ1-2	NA	CASSLAGAQANYGYTF	TGTGCCAGCAGCTTAGCGGGGGCGCAAGCTAACTATGGCTACACCTTC